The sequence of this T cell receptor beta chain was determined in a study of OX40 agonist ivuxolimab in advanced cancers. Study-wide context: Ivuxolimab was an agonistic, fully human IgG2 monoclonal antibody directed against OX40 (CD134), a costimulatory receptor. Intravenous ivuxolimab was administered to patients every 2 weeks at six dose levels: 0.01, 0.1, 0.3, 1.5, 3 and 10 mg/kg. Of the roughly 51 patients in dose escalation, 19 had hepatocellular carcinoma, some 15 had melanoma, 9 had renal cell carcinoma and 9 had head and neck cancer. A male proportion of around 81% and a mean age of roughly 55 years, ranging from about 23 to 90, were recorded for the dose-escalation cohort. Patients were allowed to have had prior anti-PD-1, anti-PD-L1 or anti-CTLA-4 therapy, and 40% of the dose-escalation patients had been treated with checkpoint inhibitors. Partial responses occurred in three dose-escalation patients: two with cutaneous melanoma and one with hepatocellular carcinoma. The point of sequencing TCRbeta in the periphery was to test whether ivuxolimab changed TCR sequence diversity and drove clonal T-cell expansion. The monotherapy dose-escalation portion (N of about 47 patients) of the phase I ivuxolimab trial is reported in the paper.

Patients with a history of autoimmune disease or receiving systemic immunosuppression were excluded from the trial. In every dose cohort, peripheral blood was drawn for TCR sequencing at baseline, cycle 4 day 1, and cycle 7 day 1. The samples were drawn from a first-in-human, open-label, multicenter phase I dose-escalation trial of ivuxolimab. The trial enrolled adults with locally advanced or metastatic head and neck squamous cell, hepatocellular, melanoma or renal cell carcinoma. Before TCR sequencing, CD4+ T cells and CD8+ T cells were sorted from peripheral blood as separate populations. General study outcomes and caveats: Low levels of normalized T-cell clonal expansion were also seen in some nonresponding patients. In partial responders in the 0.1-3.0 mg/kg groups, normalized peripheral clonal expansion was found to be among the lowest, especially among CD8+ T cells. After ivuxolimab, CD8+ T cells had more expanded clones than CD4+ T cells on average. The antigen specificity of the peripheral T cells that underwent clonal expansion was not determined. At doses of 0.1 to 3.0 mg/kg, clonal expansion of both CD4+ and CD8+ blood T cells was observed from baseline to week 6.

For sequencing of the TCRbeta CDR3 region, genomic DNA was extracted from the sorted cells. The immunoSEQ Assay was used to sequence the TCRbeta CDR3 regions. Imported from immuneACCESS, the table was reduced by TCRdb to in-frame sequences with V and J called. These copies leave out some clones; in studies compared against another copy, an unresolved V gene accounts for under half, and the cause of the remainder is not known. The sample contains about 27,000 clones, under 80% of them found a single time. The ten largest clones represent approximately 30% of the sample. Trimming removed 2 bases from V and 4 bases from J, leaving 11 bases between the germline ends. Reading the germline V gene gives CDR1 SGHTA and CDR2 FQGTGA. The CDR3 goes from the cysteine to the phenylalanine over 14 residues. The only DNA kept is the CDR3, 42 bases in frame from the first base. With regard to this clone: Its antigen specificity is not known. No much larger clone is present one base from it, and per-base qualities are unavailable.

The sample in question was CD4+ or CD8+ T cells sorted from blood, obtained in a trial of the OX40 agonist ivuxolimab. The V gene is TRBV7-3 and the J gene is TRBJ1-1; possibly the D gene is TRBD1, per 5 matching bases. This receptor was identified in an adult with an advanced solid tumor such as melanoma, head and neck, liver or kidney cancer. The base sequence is TGTGCCAGCAGCTTACGCGGTGGGGGCACTGAAGCTTTCTTT. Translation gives CASSLRGGGTEAFF.